This TCR beta chain was captured in a study of post-analysis software for immune sequencing data. Across the study: Relapsing-remitting, secondary progressive and progressive-relapsing multiple sclerosis were all included among the disease courses.

Sequencing libraries made from TCR beta cDNA carried unique molecular identifiers. The yield from around 1 to 10 million T cells was roughly 500,000 cDNA molecules in total. TCRdb re-called the PCR reads with MiXCR, one entry per CDR3 protein. Of 600,000 to 700,000 distinct CDR3 sequences listed, around 64% are singletons. This clonotype was counted a few times. Its matching antigen is unknown. CDR3 length: 11 residues. The germline V and J ends were trimmed by 7 bases and 7 bases, with 13 bases remaining between them. Per germline, CDR1 SQVTM and CDR2 ANQGSEA. Findings of the study overall: F measure clustering grouped samples strongly by preparation batch. Patients carried 4 or 5 TRBV segments more frequently than controls did, and TRBV5-6, TRBV5-1 and TRBV20-1 were among them. Controls showed significantly higher normalized Chao1 diversity than did multiple sclerosis patients.

The source is a girl aged 2 to 10 with multiple sclerosis. Sample: blood. V and J are TRBV29-1 and TRBJ1-2; a possible D gene is TRBD1 (5 bases). In DNA form, the CDR3 reads TGCAGCGCCCCGGGGCAGGTTGGCTACACCTTC. As protein: CSAPGQVGYTF.